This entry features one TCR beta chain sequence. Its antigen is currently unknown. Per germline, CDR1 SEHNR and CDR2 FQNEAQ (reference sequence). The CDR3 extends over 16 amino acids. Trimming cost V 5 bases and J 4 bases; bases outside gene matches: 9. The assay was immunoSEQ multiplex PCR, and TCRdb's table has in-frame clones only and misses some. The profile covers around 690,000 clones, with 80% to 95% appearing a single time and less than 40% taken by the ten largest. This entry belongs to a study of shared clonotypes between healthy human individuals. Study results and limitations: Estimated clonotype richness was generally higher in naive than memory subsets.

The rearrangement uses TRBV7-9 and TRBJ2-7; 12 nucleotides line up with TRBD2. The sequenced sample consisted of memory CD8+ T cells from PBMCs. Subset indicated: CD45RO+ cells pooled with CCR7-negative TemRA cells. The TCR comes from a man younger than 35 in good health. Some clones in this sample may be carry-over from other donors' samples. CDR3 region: CASSPSGGTSGYEQYF. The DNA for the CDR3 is TGTGCCAGCAGCCCGAGTGGCGGGACTAGCGGGTACGAGCAGTACTTC.